This TCR beta chain stems from a study of quantifying T cell responses using KT2 cells. Study context: cDNA was made from DNase-treated RNA using alpha and beta constant primers. The T4 ligation step was estimated to exceed 8.5% efficiency under optimum conditions. Points from the study as a whole: The number of KT2 alpha and beta sequences was a linear function of input KT2 cells.

Different KT2-to-PBMC ratios were created with a constant PBMC count. CDR3 length equals 15 residues. CDR1 is LNHDA and CDR2 is SQIVND in the germline V gene (reference sequence). The V end lost 2 bases, the J end lost 0 bases, and 8 bases lay between the germline ends. Note on this clonotype: The antigen is unknown.

An oligo carrying a UMI was ligated to the cDNA 3' end. An equimolar mix of RC1.1 and RC1.2 primed the beta chain across TRBC1 and TRBC2. TCR alpha and beta chains were handled separately starting at the second PCR. TCRdb itself ran the UMI-ligation and nested PCR reads through MiXCR, one entry per CDR3 protein. The sample holds 50,000 to 70,000 distinct CDR3 sequences; approximately 13% are singletons and the top ten take about 9%. The clonotype originates from a human donor. Sequenced sample: PBMCs spiked with cells of the T cell clone KT2. The rearrangement uses TRBV19 and TRBJ1-5, with D possibly matching TRBD1 (5 bases). DNA of the CDR3: TGTGCCAGTAGTATACCCAGGGATAGCAATCAGCCCCAGCATTTT. It is translated as CASSIPRDSNQPQHF.